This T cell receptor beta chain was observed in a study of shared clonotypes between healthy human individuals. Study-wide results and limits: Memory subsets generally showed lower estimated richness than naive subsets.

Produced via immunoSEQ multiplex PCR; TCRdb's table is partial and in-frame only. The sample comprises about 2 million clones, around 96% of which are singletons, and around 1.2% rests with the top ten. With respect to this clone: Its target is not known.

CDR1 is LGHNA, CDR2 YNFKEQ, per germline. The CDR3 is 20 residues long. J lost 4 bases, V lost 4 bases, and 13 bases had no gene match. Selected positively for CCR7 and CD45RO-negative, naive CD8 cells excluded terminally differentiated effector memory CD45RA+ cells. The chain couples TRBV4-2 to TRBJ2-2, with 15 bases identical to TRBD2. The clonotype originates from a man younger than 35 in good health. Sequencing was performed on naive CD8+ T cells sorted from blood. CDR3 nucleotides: TGTGCCAGCAGCCCGCCGGGACTAGCGGGAGGAGGTCCGGGCACCGGGGAGCTGTTTTTT. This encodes CASSPPGLAGGGPGTGELFF.